This T cell receptor beta chain was recorded in a study of T cell responses to AZD1222 COVID-19 vaccine. Clones were read by immunoSEQ multiplex PCR, and TCRdb kept only the in-frame ones, dropping some. The sample records roughly 130,000 clones, about 86% being singletons. As for this clone: The antigen remains unidentified.

Overall study findings and caveats: Nearly half of spike-specific TCRs reportedly go after variant regions that carry no mutations. Of the AZD1222 recipients, only 5 or 6 were seropositive at baseline. Without day 14 samples, only post-peak T cell repertoires were studied.

The CDR3 is made up of 14 amino acids. Germline V CDR1 and CDR2: SGHRS, YFSETQ. V dropped 5 bases and J dropped 5 bases, with 16 bases sitting between them. This sequence was found in an adult in good health. This chain connects TRBV5-1 to TRBJ1-1; D ambiguous. The input for sequencing was peripheral blood, taken on day 0 of AZD1222 vaccination. CDR3 coding DNA: TGCGCCAGCAGTTGGGTCCGGGGTTTTACTGAAGCTTTCTTT. Amino acid sequence: CASSWVRGFTEAFF. The variable domain in full, completed from reference TRBV5-1 and TRBJ1-1, reads KAGVTQTPRYLIKTRGQQVTLSCSPISGHRSVSWYQQTPGQGLQFLFEYFSETQRNKGNFPGRFSGRQFSNSRSEMNVSTLELGDSALYLCASSWVRGFTEAFFGQGTRLTVV.